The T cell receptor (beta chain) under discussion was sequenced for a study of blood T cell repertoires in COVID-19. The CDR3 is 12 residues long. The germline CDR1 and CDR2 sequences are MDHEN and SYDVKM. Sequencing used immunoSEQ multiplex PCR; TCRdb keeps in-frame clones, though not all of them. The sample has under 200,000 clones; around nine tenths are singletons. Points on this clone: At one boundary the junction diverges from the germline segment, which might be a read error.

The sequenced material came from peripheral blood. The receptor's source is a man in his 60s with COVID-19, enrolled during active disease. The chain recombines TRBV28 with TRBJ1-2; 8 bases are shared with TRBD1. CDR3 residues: CASSDGTGRFRF. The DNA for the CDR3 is TGTGCCAGCAGTGACGGGACAGGCCGCTTTCGGTTC.